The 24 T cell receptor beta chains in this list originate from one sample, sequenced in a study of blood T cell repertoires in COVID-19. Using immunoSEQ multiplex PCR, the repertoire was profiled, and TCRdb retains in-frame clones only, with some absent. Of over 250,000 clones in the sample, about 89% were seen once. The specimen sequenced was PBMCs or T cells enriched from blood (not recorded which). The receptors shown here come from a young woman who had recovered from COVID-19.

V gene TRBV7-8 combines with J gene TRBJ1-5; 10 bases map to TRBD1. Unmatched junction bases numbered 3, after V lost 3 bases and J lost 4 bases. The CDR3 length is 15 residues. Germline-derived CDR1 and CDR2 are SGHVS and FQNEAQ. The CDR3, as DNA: TGTGCCAGCAGCTTCGACAGGGGGCGTAATCAGCCCCAGCATTTT. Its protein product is CASSFDRGRNQPQHF.

CDR3 DNA sequence: TGCGCCAGCAGCCTTCAGACAGGGGGCGTCTATGGCTACACCTTC. Its translation is CASSLQTGGVYGYTF. The gene calls are TRBV5-1 and TRBJ1-2; 10 bases line up with TRBD1. Germline CDR1 reads SGHRS; CDR2 reads YFSETQ. V lost 4 bases, J lost 4 bases, and 7 bases stayed unmatched. The CDR3 covers 15 residues.

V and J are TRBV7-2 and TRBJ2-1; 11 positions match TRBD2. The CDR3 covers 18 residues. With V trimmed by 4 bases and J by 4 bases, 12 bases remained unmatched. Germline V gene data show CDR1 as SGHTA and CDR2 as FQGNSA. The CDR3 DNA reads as TGTGCCAGCAGCTCCTCTAGCGGGGGGCCATCTTTATACAATGAGCAGTTCTTC. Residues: CASSSSSGGPSLYNEQFF.

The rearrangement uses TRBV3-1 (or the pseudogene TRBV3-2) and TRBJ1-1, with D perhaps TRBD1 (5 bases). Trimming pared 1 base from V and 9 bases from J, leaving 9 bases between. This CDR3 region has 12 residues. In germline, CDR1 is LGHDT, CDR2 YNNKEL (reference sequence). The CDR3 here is CASSQGRGKAFF. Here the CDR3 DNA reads TGTGCCAGCAGCCAAGGTAGGGGAAAAGCTTTCTTT.

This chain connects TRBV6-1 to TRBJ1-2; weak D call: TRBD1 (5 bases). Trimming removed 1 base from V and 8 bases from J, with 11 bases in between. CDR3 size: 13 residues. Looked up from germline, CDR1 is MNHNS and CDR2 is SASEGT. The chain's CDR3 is CASSEGRAGGYTF. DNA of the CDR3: TGTGCCAGCAGTGAAGGCAGGGCAGGCGGCTACACCTTC.

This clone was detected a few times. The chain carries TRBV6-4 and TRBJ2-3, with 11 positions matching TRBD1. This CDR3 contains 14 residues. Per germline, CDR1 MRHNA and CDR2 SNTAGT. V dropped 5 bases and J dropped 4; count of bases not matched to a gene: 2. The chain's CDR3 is CASSLGQGADTQYF. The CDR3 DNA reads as TGTGCCAGCAGTTTGGGACAGGGGGCAGATACGCAGTATTTT.

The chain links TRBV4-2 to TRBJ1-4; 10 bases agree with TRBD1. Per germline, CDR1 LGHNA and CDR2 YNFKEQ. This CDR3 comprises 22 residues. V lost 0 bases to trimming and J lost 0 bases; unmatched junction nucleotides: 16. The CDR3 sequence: CASSQDSRRGQGRFATNEKLFF. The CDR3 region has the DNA TGTGCCAGCAGCCAAGATTCGCGCCGGGGACAGGGGCGTTTTGCAACTAATGAAAAACTGTTTTTT.

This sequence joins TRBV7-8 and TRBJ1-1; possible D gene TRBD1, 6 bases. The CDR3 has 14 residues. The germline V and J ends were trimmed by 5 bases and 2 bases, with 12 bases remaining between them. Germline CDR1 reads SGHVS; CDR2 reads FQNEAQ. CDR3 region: CASSPTGSNTEAFF. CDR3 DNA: TGTGCCAGCAGCCCAACAGGGTCTAACACTGAAGCTTTCTTT.

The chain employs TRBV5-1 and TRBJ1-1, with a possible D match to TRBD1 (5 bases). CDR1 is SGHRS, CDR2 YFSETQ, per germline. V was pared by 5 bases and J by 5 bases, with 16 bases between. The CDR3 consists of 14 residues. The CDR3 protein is CASRPYGGETEAFF. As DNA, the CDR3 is TGCGCCAGCAGACCCTACGGGGGAGAAACTGAAGCTTTCTTT.

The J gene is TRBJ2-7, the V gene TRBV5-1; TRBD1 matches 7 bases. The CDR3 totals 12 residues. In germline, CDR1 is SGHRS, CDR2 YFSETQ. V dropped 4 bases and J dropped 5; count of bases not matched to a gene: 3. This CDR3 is CASSEGQNEQYF. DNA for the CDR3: TGCGCCAGCAGCGAGGGACAGAACGAGCAGTACTTC.

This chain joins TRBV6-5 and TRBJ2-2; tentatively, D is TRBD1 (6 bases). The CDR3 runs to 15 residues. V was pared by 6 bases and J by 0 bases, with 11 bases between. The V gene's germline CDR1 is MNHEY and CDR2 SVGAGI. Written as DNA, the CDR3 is TGTGCCAGCAGCCCGACAGGCTCGAACACCGGGGAGCTGTTTTTT. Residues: CASSPTGSNTGELFF.

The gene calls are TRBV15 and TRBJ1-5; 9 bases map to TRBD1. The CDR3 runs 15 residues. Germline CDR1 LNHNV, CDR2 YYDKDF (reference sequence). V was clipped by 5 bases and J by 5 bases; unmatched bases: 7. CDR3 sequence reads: CATSPGQGFDQPQHF. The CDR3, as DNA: TGTGCCACCAGCCCGGGACAGGGTTTCGATCAGCCCCAGCATTTT.

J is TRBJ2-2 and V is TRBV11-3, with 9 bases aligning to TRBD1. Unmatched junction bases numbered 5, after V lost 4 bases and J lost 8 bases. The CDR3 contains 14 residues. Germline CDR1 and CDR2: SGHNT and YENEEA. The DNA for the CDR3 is TGTGCCAGCAGCTCCCAACAGGGGGCTGGGGAGCTGTTTTTT. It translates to CASSSQQGAGELFF.

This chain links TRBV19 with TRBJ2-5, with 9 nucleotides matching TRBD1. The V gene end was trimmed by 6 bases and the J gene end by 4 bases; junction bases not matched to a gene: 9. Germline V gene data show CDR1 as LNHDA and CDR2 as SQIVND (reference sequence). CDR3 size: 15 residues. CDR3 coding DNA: TGTGCCAGTAGCTTGACAGGGGGTCTTGGAGAGACCCAGTACTTC. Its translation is CASSLTGGLGETQYF.

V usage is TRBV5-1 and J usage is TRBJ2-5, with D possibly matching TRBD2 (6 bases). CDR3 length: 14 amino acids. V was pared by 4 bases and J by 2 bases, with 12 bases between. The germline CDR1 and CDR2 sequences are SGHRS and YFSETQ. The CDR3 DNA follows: TGCGCCAGCAGCGAGGGACTGAATCAAGAGACCCAGTACTTC. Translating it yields CASSEGLNQETQYF.

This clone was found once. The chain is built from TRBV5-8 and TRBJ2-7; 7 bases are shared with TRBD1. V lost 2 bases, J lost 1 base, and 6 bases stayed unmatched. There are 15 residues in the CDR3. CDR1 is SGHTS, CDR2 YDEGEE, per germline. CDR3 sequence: CASSFWPGGSYEQYF. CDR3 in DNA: TGTGCCAGCAGCTTCTGGCCAGGGGGTTCCTACGAGCAGTACTTC.

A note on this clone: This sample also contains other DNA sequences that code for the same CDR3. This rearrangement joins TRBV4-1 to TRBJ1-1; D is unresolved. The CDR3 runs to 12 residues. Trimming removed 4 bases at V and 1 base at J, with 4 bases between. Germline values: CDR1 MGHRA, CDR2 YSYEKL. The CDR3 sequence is CASSPGNTEAFF. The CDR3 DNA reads TGCGCCAGCAGCCCGGGGAACACTGAAGCTTTCTTT.

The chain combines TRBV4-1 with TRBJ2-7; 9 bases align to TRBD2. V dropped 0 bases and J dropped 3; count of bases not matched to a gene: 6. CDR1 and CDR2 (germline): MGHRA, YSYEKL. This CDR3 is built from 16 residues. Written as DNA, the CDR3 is TGCGCCAGCAGCCAAGAGGCCCTAGCGGGGATCTACGAGCAGTACTTC. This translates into CASSQEALAGIYEQYF.

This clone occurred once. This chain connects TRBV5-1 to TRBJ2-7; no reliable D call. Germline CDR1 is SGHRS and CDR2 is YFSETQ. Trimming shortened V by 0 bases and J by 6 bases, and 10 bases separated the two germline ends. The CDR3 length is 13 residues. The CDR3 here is CASSLAPISEQYF. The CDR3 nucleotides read TGCGCCAGCAGCTTGGCCCCTATCTCCGAGCAGTACTTC. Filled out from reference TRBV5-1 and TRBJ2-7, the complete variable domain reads KAGVTQTPRYLIKTRGQQVTLSCSPISGHRSVSWYQQTPGQGLQFLFEYFSETQRNKGNFPGRFSGRQFSNSRSEMNVSTLELGDSALYLCASSLAPISEQYFGPGTRLTVT.

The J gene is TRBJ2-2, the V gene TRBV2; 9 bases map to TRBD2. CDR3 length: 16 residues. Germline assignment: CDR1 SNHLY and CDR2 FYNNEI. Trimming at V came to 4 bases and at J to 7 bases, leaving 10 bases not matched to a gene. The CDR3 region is CASSGTEATSGGELFF. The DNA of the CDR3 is TGTGCCAGCAGTGGGACGGAGGCGACTAGCGGCGGGGAGCTGTTTTTT. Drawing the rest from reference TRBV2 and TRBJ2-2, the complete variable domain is EPEVTQTPSHQVTQMGQEVILRCVPISNHLYFYWYRQILGQKVEFLVSFYNNEISEKSEIFDDQFSVERPDGSNFTLKIRSTKLEDSAMYFCASSGTEATSGGELFFGEGSRLTVL.

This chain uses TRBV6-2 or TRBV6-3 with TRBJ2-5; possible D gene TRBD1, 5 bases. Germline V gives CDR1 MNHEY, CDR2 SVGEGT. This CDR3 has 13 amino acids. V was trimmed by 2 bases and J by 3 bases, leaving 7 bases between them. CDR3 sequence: CASSYDSKETQYF. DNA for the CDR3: TGTGCCAGCAGTTACGACAGTAAAGAGACCCAGTACTTC.

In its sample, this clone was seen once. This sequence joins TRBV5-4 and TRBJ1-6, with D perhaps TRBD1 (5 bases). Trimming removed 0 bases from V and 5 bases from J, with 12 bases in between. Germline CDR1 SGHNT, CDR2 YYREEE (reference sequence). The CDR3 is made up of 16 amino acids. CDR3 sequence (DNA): TGTGCCAGCAGCTTGGAAGGCGGGGCCAATAATTCACCCCTCCACTTT. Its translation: CASSLEGGANNSPLHF.

The CDR3 loop reads CASITPLSTNTGELFF. CDR3 DNA sequence: TGTGCCAGCATCACCCCCCTTTCTACGAACACCGGGGAGCTGTTTTTT. The rearrangement links TRBV28 to TRBJ2-2; no firm D call. Germline CDR1 reads MDHEN; CDR2 reads SYDVKM. CDR3 length: 16 residues. Trimming took 7 bases from V and 0 from J, leaving 15 bases between them.

CDR3 region: CASSLARTARSNSPLHF. DNA for the CDR3: TGTGCCAGCAGCTTAGCTAGGACTGCACGTAGTAATTCACCCCTCCACTTT. The V gene is TRBV7-2, the J gene TRBJ1-6, with D uncertain. The CDR3 loop spans 17 amino acids. CDR1 is SGHTA and CDR2 is FQGNSA in the germline V gene. V lost 0 bases, J lost 6 bases, and 15 bases lay in between.